This T cell receptor beta chain originates from a study of T cells in Graves' hyperthyroidism and ophthalmopathy. The V segment lost 4 bases and the J segment 2 bases; nucleotides outside the gene matches: 12. Germline loops: CDR1 SGHKS, CDR2 YYEKEE (reference sequence). The CDR3 is 18 amino acids. Points on this clonotype: Antigen unknown.

Overall study findings and caveats: Expanded thyroid clonotypes (above 0.001) were mostly also found in blood.

The investigators amplified TCR beta CDR3 regions from RNA transcripts. A set of HTBI primers served as the primers for a first-round RT-PCR of the TCR CDR3. Using its own MiXCR run on the multiplex PCR reads, TCRdb lists one record per CDR3 protein. The sample consists of 400,000 or so distinct CDR3 sequences, about 14% of them appearing once. Thyroid ultrasound, orbital computed tomography, clinical symptoms, and serum thyroxine and TRAb underpinned diagnoses. This rearrangement joins TRBV5-5 to TRBJ2-2, with 9 bases fitting TRBD2. The clonotype was recovered from a man aged 45-60 years with Graves' ophthalmopathy. The sample was blood. CDR3 bases: TGTGCCAGCAGCCCTAATCATGGAGCGGGGGGTAACACCGGGGAGCTGTTTTTT. Residues: CASSPNHGAGGNTGELFF.